These 13 T cell receptor beta chains share one sample of origin, sequenced in a study of blood T cell repertoires in COVID-19. Sequencing used immunoSEQ multiplex PCR; TCRdb keeps in-frame clones, though not all of them. The sample comprises 190,000 or so clones, 75% to 90% of which are singletons, and more than 2% rests with the top ten. The sample was PBMCs or T cells enriched from blood (not recorded which). The receptors here all came from a woman aged 25 to 39 who had recovered from COVID-19.

This clone appeared many times. Other DNA sequences in the sample encode the same CDR3. The chain joins TRBV7-9 to TRBJ1-1, with TRBD1 matching over 8 bases. V shed 1 base and J 3 bases; nucleotides not matched to a gene: 1. CDR1 and CDR2 (germline): SEHNR, FQNEAQ (reference sequence). This CDR3 comprises 14 residues. Here the CDR3 reads CASSLVQGDTEAFF. The CDR3 DNA reads TGTGCCAGCAGCTTAGTACAGGGGGACACTGAAGCTTTCTTT.

Comments on this clone: The same CDR3 can be traced to other DNA sequences in this sample. The V gene is TRBV4-2, the J gene TRBJ2-3; 12 bases line up with TRBD2. The CDR3 has 16 residues. Germline lookup yields CDR1 LGHNA and CDR2 YNFKEQ. The V segment lost 4 bases and the J segment 1 base; nucleotides outside the gene matches: 3. DNA for the CDR3: TGTGCCAGCAGCCTGGGGACTAGCGGGCGCACAGATACGCAGTATTTT. This encodes CASSLGTSGRTDTQYF.

This chain links TRBV6-4 with TRBJ1-6, with D possibly being TRBD1 (5 bases). The CDR3 length is 13 residues. Trimming took 6 bases from V and 10 from J, leaving 13 bases between them. CDR1 is MRHNA, CDR2 SNTAGT, per germline. The CDR3: CASRMTEASPLHF. The CDR3, as DNA: TGTGCCAGCAGGATGACAGAAGCCTCACCCCTCCACTTT.

The chain recombines TRBV7-3 with TRBJ1-1; 10 nucleotides match TRBD1. V lost 4 bases and J lost 5; bases outside the gene matches: 1. The CDR3 spans 13 residues. Per germline, CDR1 SGHTA and CDR2 FQGTGA. CDR3 sequence (DNA): TGTGCCAGCAGCTGGGACAGGGGTACTGAAGCTTTCTTT. Protein product: CASSWDRGTEAFF.

The genes are TRBV11-2 and TRBJ2-5; TRBD1 is a possible D gene (6 bases). Trimming pared 4 bases from V and 4 bases from J, leaving 13 bases between. The CDR3 has 14 residues. The germline gives CDR1 SGHAT, CDR2 FQNNGV. CDR3 nucleotide sequence: TGTGCCAGCAGCTCGTGGACAGTACCAGAGACCCAGTACTTC. Its protein is CASSSWTVPETQYF.

In its sample, this clone was seen once. V usage is TRBV29-1 and J usage is TRBJ1-4, with no clear D. Germline loops: CDR1 SQVTM, CDR2 ANQGSEA. This CDR3 is 15 amino acids long. Trimming took off 6 bases at V and 0 bases at J, with 14 bases between the two ends. The DNA of the CDR3 is TGCAGCGTCTCACAGTTGACGGCAACTAATGAAAAACTGTTTTTT. It specifies CSVSQLTATNEKLFF. Drawing the rest from reference TRBV29-1 and TRBJ1-4, the complete variable domain is SAVISQKPSRDICQRGTSLTIQCQVDSQVTMMFWYRQQPGQSLTLIATANQGSEATYESGFVIDKFPISRPNLTFSTLTVSNMSPEDSSIYLCSVSQLTATNEKLFFGSGTQLSVL.

The CDR3, as DNA: TGTGCCAGTACCATCCCGCTAGCGGGGGGGCGCGGGGAGCTGTTTTTT. Protein sequence: CASTIPLAGGRGELFF. The rearrangement joins TRBV19 to TRBJ2-2; 12 bases are a match to TRBD2. This CDR3 has 16 amino acids. Germline values: CDR1 LNHDA, CDR2 SQIVND (reference sequence). Unmatched junction bases numbered 10, after V lost 7 bases and J lost 7 bases.

V and J are TRBV9 and TRBJ1-5; TRBD1 aligns across 9 bases. Germline V gives CDR1 SGDLS, CDR2 YYNGEE. The CDR3 covers 15 residues. V was pared by 4 bases and J by 2 bases, with 4 bases of the junction left unmatched. Here the CDR3 reads CASSPTGGGNQPQHF. The CDR3 DNA is TGTGCCAGCAGCCCCACAGGGGGCGGCAATCAGCCCCAGCATTTT.

This clone was found a few times. The chain is built from TRBV7-9 and TRBJ2-5, with D possibly TRBD2 on 6 matching bases. CDR3 length: 16 amino acids. Germline CDR1 reads SEHNR; CDR2 reads FQNEAQ (reference sequence). V dropped 1 base and J dropped 5 bases, with 17 bases sitting between them. The CDR3 protein is CASSLDRGPRGETQYF. CDR3 bases: TGTGCCAGCAGCTTAGATCGGGGACCCCGGGGGGAGACCCAGTACTTC.

The chain couples TRBV4-2 to TRBJ2-1, with a possible D match to TRBD2 (6 bases). The CDR3 runs to 14 residues. CDR1 is LGHNA, CDR2 YNFKEQ, per germline. V was pared by 6 bases and J by 0 bases, with 9 bases between. In DNA, the CDR3 is TGTGCCAGCAGTCGGGGGAGCTCCTACAATGAGCAGTTCTTC. Translation: CASSRGSSYNEQFF.

The V gene is TRBV18, the J gene TRBJ1-1; D perhaps matches TRBD1 (6 bases). CDR3 length: 12 residues. The germline V gene encodes CDR1 KGHSH and CDR2 LQKENI. V was trimmed by 4 bases and J by 6 bases, leaving 9 bases between them. Here the CDR3 reads CASSRGTPEAFF. Written as DNA, the CDR3 is TGTGCCAGCTCACGGGGGACACCTGAAGCTTTCTTT.

The rearrangement links TRBV11-3 to TRBJ1-3; D uncertain. Germline loops: CDR1 SGHNT, CDR2 YENEEA. CDR3 length: 14 amino acids. Trimming removed 5 bases from V and 1 base from J, with 9 bases in between. The CDR3 loop is CASSQTESGNTIYF. The CDR3 DNA reads as TGTGCCAGCAGCCAGACTGAATCTGGAAACACCATATATTTT.

Note on this clone: The junction and the germline gene differ at one end; a read error may be behind it. This rearrangement joins TRBV7-7 to TRBJ2-1; TRBD2 matches 12 bases. Germline-derived CDR1 and CDR2 are SSHAT and FNYEAQ (reference sequence). This CDR3 comprises 16 residues. The CDR3 DNA reads TGTGCTAGCAGCCCTAGCGGGGGGGCAGTTGGAGGGGAGCAGTTCTTC. It specifies CASSPSGGAVGGEQFF.